Detailed here is one TCR beta chain. Its target is unknown. The data are from a study of T cell responses to AZD1222 COVID-19 vaccine. Trimming removed 0 bases at V and 1 base at J, with 4 bases between. The germline V gene has CDR1 SGHTS and CDR2 YDEGEE. The CDR3 loop spans 14 amino acids. General study points: Across the whole spike, CD4 TCRs peaked at regions 160-218 and 743-854. Spike-specific TCR depth and breadth grew after two AZD1222 doses.

Measured with immunoSEQ multiplex PCR; TCRdb has only the in-frame clones, and not every one. The table has 130,000 to 150,000 clones, 75% to 85% seen once. The chain joins TRBV5-8 to TRBJ2-2; no definite D call. Here the sequenced sample was peripheral blood, taken on day 0 of MenACWY control vaccination. The sequence came from an adult in good health. The CDR3 sequence is CASSLAGNTGELFF. The CDR3 coding sequence is TGTGCCAGCAGCTTGGCGGGGAACACCGGGGAGCTGTTTTTT.